One and the same sample provided the 29 T cell receptor beta chains below, sequenced in a study of identical twins. TCRdb re-called the 5' RACE reads with MiXCR, one entry per CDR3 protein. The sample holds approximately 700,000 distinct CDR3 sequences; 5.5% to 6.5% are singletons and the top ten take about 1.8%. The sequenced sample consisted of naive T cells sorted from blood. The receptors here all came from a man aged 18 to 29 in good health.

The chain couples TRBV28 to TRBJ2-7; D ambiguous. In germline, CDR1 is MDHEN, CDR2 SYDVKM. V lost 8 bases and J 2 bases, leaving 10 bases between the germline ends. The CDR3 has 12 residues. The CDR3 sequence: CASESPAYEQYF. The CDR3 nucleotides read TGTGCCAGCGAGTCCCCCGCCTACGAGCAGTACTTC.

The table lists this clonotype with many counts. V is TRBV27 and J is TRBJ2-2, with 8 bases identical to TRBD1. Trimming cost V 3 bases and J 3 bases; bases outside gene matches: 3. From germline, CDR1 is MNHEY and CDR2 SMNVEV (reference sequence). CDR3 size: 15 residues. The CDR3 nucleotides are TGTGCCAGCAGTTTTTTGGGACAGGACACCGGGGAGCTGTTTTTT. Translating it yields CASSFLGQDTGELFF.

DNA of the CDR3: TGCAGTGCTAGAGATCCCCAACCAGGACTAGCGGACTACAATGAGCAGTTCTTC. This translates into CSARDPQPGLADYNEQFF. This chain uses TRBV20-1 with TRBJ2-1; 10 positions match TRBD2. The trim removed 0 bases at V and 3 bases at J, leaving 11 bases unmatched. The CDR3 covers 18 residues. Germline assignment: CDR1 DFQATT and CDR2 SNEGSKA (reference sequence).

This clonotype has at least ten counts. This chain links TRBV7-9 with TRBJ2-3; D unresolved. The CDR3 loop spans 12 amino acids. Germline V lookup: CDR1 SEHNR, CDR2 FQNEAQ (reference sequence). The V gene lost 5 bases and the J gene lost 6 bases, with 9 bases spanning the gap. The DNA of the CDR3 is TGTGCCAGCAGCCCAATAGGGGATACGCAGTATTTT. Translation gives CASSPIGDTQYF.

DNA of the CDR3: TGCGCCAGCAGCCAAGATCCGGGGGCCAATTCACCCCTCCACTTT. Translated, it gives CASSQDPGANSPLHF. V usage is TRBV4-3 and J usage is TRBJ1-6, with D possibly TRBD1 on 6 matching bases. Germline V gene data show CDR1 as LGHNA and CDR2 as YSLEER. V lost 0 bases, J lost 7 bases, and 10 bases lay in between. The CDR3 is 15 residues long.

At least ten counts were recorded for this clonotype. V gene TRBV15 combines with J gene TRBJ2-7; D gene uncertain. Trimming removed 0 bases from V and 1 base from J, with 7 bases in between. The CDR3 runs to 14 residues. CDR1 and CDR2 from the germline V gene are LNHNV and YYDKDF (reference sequence). DNA of the CDR3: TGTGCCACCAGCAGAGATCGGAGATCCTACGAGCAGTACGTC. Residues: CATSRDRRSYEQYV.

Details on this clonotype: A read error is possible here, since a much larger clone lies one base away. V is TRBV20-1 and J is TRBJ2-7; 9 nucleotides agree with TRBD1. CDR3 length equals 14 residues. Germline CDR1 and CDR2: DFQATT and SNEGSKA (reference sequence). After removal of 6 bases from V and 5 bases from J, the junction contained 11 bases not matched to a gene. Here the CDR3 reads CSAPPGTGTDEQYF. As DNA, the CDR3 is TGCAGTGCCCCCCCCGGGACAGGGACTGACGAGCAGTACTTC.

V is TRBV19 and J is TRBJ1-5, with TRBD1 matching over 7 bases. J was trimmed by 5 bases and V by 4 bases; bases with no gene match: 5. This CDR3 is built from 14 residues. Germline values: CDR1 LNHDA, CDR2 SQIVND (reference sequence). The CDR3 DNA reads as TGTGCCAGTAGTAGCCGGGACAGAGATCAGCCCCAGCATTTT. It is translated as CASSSRDRDQPQHF. Full variable domain (remainder filled in from reference TRBV19 and TRBJ1-5): DGGITQSPKYLFRKEGQNVTLSCEQNLNHDAMYWYRQDPGQGLRLIYYSQIVNDFQKGDIAEGYSVSREKKESFPLTVTSAQKNPTAFYLCASSSRDRDQPQHFGDGTRLSIL.

This clonotype was seen repeatedly, ten times or more. The chain uses TRBV12-3 or TRBV12-4 and TRBJ1-1; TRBD1 might be the D (5 bases). V shed 7 bases and J shed 4 bases, with 10 bases lying between them. This CDR3 has 12 amino acids. Here the CDR3 reads CASILGTTEAFF. The CDR3 coding sequence is TGTGCCAGCATCCTGGGGACCACTGAAGCTTTCTTT.

In its sample, this clonotype was seen many times. This chain joins TRBV7-2 and TRBJ2-7; D gene uncertain. The CDR3 has 15 amino acids. Deletions cut 1 base from V and 6 bases from J, with 16 bases between. Germline CDR1 and CDR2: SGHTA and FQGNSA. CDR3 sequence: CASSLGAHLLGEQYF. Written as DNA, the CDR3 is TGTGCCAGCAGCTTAGGTGCACACCTCCTGGGCGAGCAGTACTTC.

The J gene is TRBJ2-1, the V gene TRBV12-3 or TRBV12-4, with 11 bases matching TRBD2. CDR3 size: 20 residues. J lost 0 bases, V lost 7 bases, and 17 bases had no gene match. The CDR3 reads CASTLPGLAALSSSYNEQFF. For the CDR3, the DNA is TGTGCCAGCACCTTACCGGGACTAGCGGCCCTCTCGAGCTCCTACAATGAGCAGTTCTTC.

This clonotype was seen at least ten times. The chain joins TRBV28 to TRBJ2-1; tentative D call: TRBD2 (6 bases). The CDR3 loop spans 17 amino acids. Trimming stripped 3 bases from V and 1 base from J, with 16 bases between. CDR1 and CDR2 from the germline V gene are MDHEN and SYDVKM. This CDR3 is CASSFTRQRVSYNEQFF. For the CDR3, the DNA is TGTGCCAGCAGTTTTACCCGGCAGCGGGTGTCCTACAATGAGCAGTTCTTC.

The chain employs TRBV5-6 and TRBJ1-5; D is undetermined. Germline V lookup: CDR1 SGHDT, CDR2 YYEEEE. With 3 bases removed from V and 0 bases from J, the gap between germline ends came to 13 bases. CDR3 length equals 16 residues. The CDR3 region is CASSSTDLYSNQPQHF. The DNA for the CDR3 is TGTGCCAGCAGCTCAACGGATCTGTATAGCAATCAGCCCCAGCATTTT.

This clonotype has at least ten counts. The chain combines TRBV4-1 with TRBJ2-2, with D perhaps matching TRBD2 (5 bases). V was trimmed by 3 bases and J by 1 base, leaving 12 bases between them. This CDR3 is built from 16 residues. Germline V gene data show CDR1 as MGHRA and CDR2 as YSYEKL. The CDR3 loop is CASSQMRGRNTGELFF. In DNA, the CDR3 is TGCGCCAGCAGCCAGATGAGAGGGAGGAACACCGGGGAGCTGTTTTTT.

In this sample, this clonotype turned up many times. The chain employs TRBV3-1 and TRBJ2-2; no reliable D call. The germline V gene encodes CDR1 LGHDT and CDR2 YNNKEL (reference sequence). The CDR3 totals 14 residues. V was shortened by 2 bases and J by 4 bases, with 8 bases between the two germline ends. The CDR3 spells CASSQHVGTGELFF. CDR3 nucleotides: TGTGCCAGCAGCCAACACGTCGGCACCGGGGAGCTGTTTTTT.

The chain combines TRBV20-1 with TRBJ2-5; 9 bases line up with TRBD2. The J segment lost 5 bases and the V segment lost 3 bases, leaving 4 bases of the junction unmatched. The CDR3 sequence is 13 residues long. Germline V gives CDR1 DFQATT, CDR2 SNEGSKA (reference sequence). CDR3 DNA: TGCAGTGCTAGTTGGCTAGCGGGGGAGACCCAGTACTTC. Translating it yields CSASWLAGETQYF.

The table lists this clonotype with many counts. The CDR3 DNA follows: TGTGCCATCAGTGACGGGACAGGTAACTACGAGCAGTACGTC. This codes for CAISDGTGNYEQYV. The chain has TRBV10-3 and TRBJ2-7; 8 nucleotides agree with TRBD1. V shed 3 bases and J 3 bases; nucleotides not matched to a gene: 4. CDR3 size: 14 residues. Germline assignment: CDR1 ENHRY and CDR2 SYGVKD.

In its sample, this clonotype was seen many times. The V gene is TRBV28, the J gene TRBJ2-3, with D unclear. The germline V gene encodes CDR1 MDHEN and CDR2 SYDVKM. V lost 8 bases and J 1 base, leaving 16 bases between the germline ends. This CDR3 comprises 15 residues. The CDR3 is CASAKAQGGTDTQYF. The CDR3, as DNA: TGTGCCAGCGCCAAGGCCCAAGGAGGCACAGATACGCAGTATTTT.

In this sample, this clonotype turned up many times. The chain combines TRBV20-1 with TRBJ2-1, with D unresolved. This CDR3 region has 11 residues. V lost 6 bases and J 6 bases, leaving 9 bases between the germline ends. The V gene's germline CDR1 is DFQATT and CDR2 SNEGSKA (reference sequence). The CDR3 here is CSAARGNEQFF. The CDR3 coding sequence is TGCAGTGCCGCAAGAGGCAATGAGCAGTTCTTC.

This clonotype was detected many times. V usage is TRBV5-5 and J usage is TRBJ2-3; D not resolved. V gave up 2 bases and J gave up 4 bases, with 11 bases separating them. In germline, CDR1 is SGHKS, CDR2 YYEKEE (reference sequence). The CDR3 spans 14 residues. The CDR3 region is CASSFSRSADTQYF. CDR3 nucleotides: TGTGCCAGCAGCTTTTCGAGGTCCGCAGATACGCAGTATTTT.

Ten or more counts support this clonotype. J is TRBJ2-1 and V is TRBV20-1; TRBD2 is a possible D gene (6 bases). V lost 2 bases, J lost 2 bases, and 13 bases lay in between. From germline, CDR1 is DFQATT and CDR2 SNEGSKA (reference sequence). The CDR3 has 15 residues. CDR3 DNA: TGCAGTGCTAGACCTACAGGCGGGGCCTACAATGAGCAGTTCTTC. Translation: CSARPTGGAYNEQFF.

The CDR3 bases are TGTGCCAGCTCACCGTACCTAGCGGGTCCCGGGGAGCTGTTTTTT. This sequence encodes CASSPYLAGPGELFF. The chain uses TRBV18 and TRBJ2-2; 8 bases agree with TRBD2. The CDR3 runs 15 residues. V was pared by 3 bases and J by 6 bases, with 6 bases of the junction left unmatched. Germline CDR1 and CDR2: KGHSH and LQKENI. The whole variable domain, remainder taken from reference TRBV18 and TRBJ2-2, is NAGVMQNPRHLVRRRGQEARLRCSPMKGHSHVYWYRQLPEEGLKFMVYLQKENIIDESGMPKERFSAEFPKEGPSILRIQQVVRGDSAAYFCASSPYLAGPGELFFGEGSRLTVL.

This clonotype was counted at least ten times. CDR3 sequence reads: CAWSISYEQYF. CDR3 in DNA: TGTGCCTGGAGTATCTCCTACGAGCAGTACTTC. The rearrangement uses TRBV30 and TRBJ2-7; no clear D gene. The germline CDR1 and CDR2 sequences are GTSNPN and SVGIG (reference sequence). This CDR3 is 11 amino acids long. Trimming cost V 2 bases and J 0 bases, with 2 bases left between them. The full variable domain, its missing parts supplied by reference TRBV30 and TRBJ2-7, is SQTIHQWPATLVQPVGSPLSLECTVEGTSNPNLYWYRQAAGRGLQLLFYSVGIGQISSEVPQNLSASRPQDRQFILSSKKLLLSDSGFYLCAWSISYEQYFGPGTRLTVT.

This clonotype was counted many times. This rearrangement joins TRBV6-5 to TRBJ1-4; the D is unclear. Germline assignment: CDR1 MNHEY and CDR2 SVGAGI. V lost 2 bases and J 4 bases, leaving 14 bases between the germline ends. The CDR3 loop spans 16 amino acids. The CDR3 reads CASSYTRTRLNEKLFF. The CDR3 region has the DNA TGTGCCAGCAGTTACACCCGGACTCGGCTTAATGAAAAACTGTTTTTT.

This clonotype has ten or more counts. This chain joins TRBV29-1 and TRBJ2-7; 8 bases fit TRBD2. The CDR3 has 11 residues. CDR1 SQVTM and CDR2 ANQGSEA come from the germline V gene. V lost 7 bases and J lost 7; bases outside the gene matches: 6. In nucleotides, the CDR3 is TGCAGCGGGACTAGCTCTAAAGAGCAGTACTTC. Protein: CSGTSSKEQYF.

This clonotype was seen only a few times. The rearrangement links TRBV6-1 to TRBJ2-5; 8 nucleotides agree with TRBD1. With 5 bases clipped from V and 2 bases from J, the junction kept 4 bases outside the gene matches. The CDR3 is made up of 14 amino acids. In germline, CDR1 is MNHNS, CDR2 SASEGT. The CDR3 region is CASSKGQAQETQYF. The CDR3 DNA reads as TGTGCCAGCAGTAAGGGACAGGCACAAGAGACCCAGTACTTC.

This chain uses TRBV7-9 with TRBJ2-5; no clear D gene. In germline, CDR1 is SEHNR, CDR2 FQNEAQ (reference sequence). The CDR3 spans 15 residues. The V and J ends lost 3 bases and 0 bases respectively, with 11 bases between them. Here the CDR3 DNA reads TGTGCCAGCAGCTTGCGGAATAGCTACCAAGAGACCCAGTACTTC. Amino acids: CASSLRNSYQETQYF.

This clonotype was detected ten times or more. The CDR3 loop is CASSLGSGTVSDTQYF. CDR3 bases: TGTGCCAGCAGCTTAGGTAGCGGGACCGTCTCAGATACGCAGTATTTT. The V and J genes are TRBV7-2 and TRBJ2-3; 8 nucleotides agree with TRBD2. Trimming took 1 base from V and 4 from J; bases not matched to a gene: 7. CDR3 length: 16 residues. In germline, CDR1 is SGHTA, CDR2 FQGNSA.

The chain carries TRBV7-9 and TRBJ2-3; TRBD2 aligns across 8 bases. V trimming: 5 bases; J trimming: 2 bases; junction bases outside the gene matches: 9. The CDR3 consists of 16 residues. CDR1 is SEHNR and CDR2 is FQNEAQ in the germline V gene (reference sequence). The CDR3 region has the DNA TGTGCCAGCAGCCCCCGGACTAGCCGACTCACAGATACGCAGTATTTT. This translates into CASSPRTSRLTDTQYF.